The 3 T cell receptor beta chains in this list originate from one sample, sequenced in a study of T cell responses to AZD1222 COVID-19 vaccine. The method was immunoSEQ multiplex PCR; TCRdb's version includes in-frame clones alone and lacks a portion of them. The repertoire holds roughly 85,000 clones, with approximately 90% as singletons. The sequences come from peripheral blood, collected 28 days after the second AZD1222 dose. Source of these receptors: an adult who received the AZD1222 COVID-19 vaccine.

The table lists this clone with a few counts. This chain joins TRBV7-9 and TRBJ1-1; no reliable D call. Trimming cost V 4 bases and J 2 bases, with 14 bases left between them. Germline loops: CDR1 SEHNR, CDR2 FQNEAQ (reference sequence). This CDR3 is 15 amino acids long. The CDR3 loop is CASSSRPGTNTEAFF. CDR3 bases: TGTGCCAGCAGCTCCAGGCCTGGAACAAACACTGAAGCTTTCTTT.

This rearrangement joins TRBV5-4 to TRBJ2-6; perhaps TRBD1 as D (6 bases). V lost 2 bases to trimming and J lost 1 base, with 19 bases between them. This CDR3 spans 19 amino acids. The germline V gene encodes CDR1 SGHNT and CDR2 YYREEE (reference sequence). The CDR3 nucleotides are TGTGCCAGCAGCTTTTTCTCAGGACAGCTACTTTCTGGGGCCAACGTCCTGACTTTC. Translation gives CASSFFSGQLLSGANVLTF.

Written as DNA, the CDR3 is TGTGCCAGCAGCCGACTAAGCTCCGGGACTAGCGGCGACGAGCAGTACTTC. It specifies CASSRLSSGTSGDEQYF. The V and J genes are TRBV3-1 (or the pseudogene TRBV3-2) and TRBJ2-7; 11 bases map to TRBD2. After removal of 4 bases from V and 5 bases from J, the junction contained 13 bases not matched to a gene. This CDR3 spans 17 amino acids. The germline V gene has CDR1 LGHDT and CDR2 YNNKEL (reference sequence).